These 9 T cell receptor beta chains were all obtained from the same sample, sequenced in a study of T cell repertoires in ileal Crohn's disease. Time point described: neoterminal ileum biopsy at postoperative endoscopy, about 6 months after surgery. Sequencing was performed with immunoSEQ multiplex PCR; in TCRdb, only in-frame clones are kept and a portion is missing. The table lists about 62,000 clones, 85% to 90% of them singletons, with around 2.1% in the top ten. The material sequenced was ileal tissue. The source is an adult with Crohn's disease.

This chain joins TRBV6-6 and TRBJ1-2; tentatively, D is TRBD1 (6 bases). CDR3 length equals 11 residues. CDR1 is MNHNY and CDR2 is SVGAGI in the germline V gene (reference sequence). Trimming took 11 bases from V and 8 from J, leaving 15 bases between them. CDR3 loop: CACGGVGGYTF. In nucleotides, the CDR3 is TGTGCCTGCGGGGGCGTCGGCGGCTACACCTTC.

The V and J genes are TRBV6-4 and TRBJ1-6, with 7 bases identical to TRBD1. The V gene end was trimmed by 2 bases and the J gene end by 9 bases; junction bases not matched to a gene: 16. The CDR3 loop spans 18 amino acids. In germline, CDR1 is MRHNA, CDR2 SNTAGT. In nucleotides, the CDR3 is TGTGCCAGCAGTGACCACCCCCAAGGGACAGTACCTAGTTCACCCCTCCACTTT. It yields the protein CASSDHPQGTVPSSPLHF.

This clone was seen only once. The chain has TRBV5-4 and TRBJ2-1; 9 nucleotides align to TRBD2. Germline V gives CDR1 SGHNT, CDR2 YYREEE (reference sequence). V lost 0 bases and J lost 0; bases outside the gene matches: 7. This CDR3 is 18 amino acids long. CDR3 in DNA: TGTGCCAGCAGCTTGGTAGGGCGGGAGGGCCGCTCCTACAATGAGCAGTTCTTC. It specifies CASSLVGREGRSYNEQFF.

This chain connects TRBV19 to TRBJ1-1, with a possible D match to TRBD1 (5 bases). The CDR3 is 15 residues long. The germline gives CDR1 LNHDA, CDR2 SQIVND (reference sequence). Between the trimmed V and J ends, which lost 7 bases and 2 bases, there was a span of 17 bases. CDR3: CASKITGQGNTEAFF. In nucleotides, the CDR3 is TGTGCCAGTAAAATTACTGGGCAGGGCAACACTGAAGCTTTCTTT.

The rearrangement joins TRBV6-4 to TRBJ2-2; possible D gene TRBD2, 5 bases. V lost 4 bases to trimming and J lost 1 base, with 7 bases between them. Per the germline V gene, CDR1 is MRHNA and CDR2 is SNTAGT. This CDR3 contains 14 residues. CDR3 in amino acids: CASSVGVNTGELFF. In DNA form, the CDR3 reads TGTGCCAGCAGTGTGGGAGTGAACACCGGGGAGCTGTTTTTT.

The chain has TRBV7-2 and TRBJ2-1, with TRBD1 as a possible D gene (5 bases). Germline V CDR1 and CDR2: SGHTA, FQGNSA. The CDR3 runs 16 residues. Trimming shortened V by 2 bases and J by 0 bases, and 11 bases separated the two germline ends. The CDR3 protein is CASSLNGASSYNEQFF. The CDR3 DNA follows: TGTGCCAGCAGCTTAAATGGGGCATCCTCCTACAATGAGCAGTTCTTC.

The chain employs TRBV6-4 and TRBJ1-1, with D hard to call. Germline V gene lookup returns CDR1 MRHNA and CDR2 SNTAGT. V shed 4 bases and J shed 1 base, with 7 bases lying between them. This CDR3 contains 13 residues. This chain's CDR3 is CASSALGNTEAFF. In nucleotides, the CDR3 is TGTGCCAGCAGTGCACTTGGGAACACTGAAGCTTTCTTT.

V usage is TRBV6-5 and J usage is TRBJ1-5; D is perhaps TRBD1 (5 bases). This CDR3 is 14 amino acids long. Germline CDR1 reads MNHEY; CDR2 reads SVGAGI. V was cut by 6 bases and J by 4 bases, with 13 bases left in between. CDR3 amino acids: CASSRRQHNQPQHF. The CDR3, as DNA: TGTGCCAGCAGCCGTCGACAGCATAATCAGCCCCAGCATTTT.

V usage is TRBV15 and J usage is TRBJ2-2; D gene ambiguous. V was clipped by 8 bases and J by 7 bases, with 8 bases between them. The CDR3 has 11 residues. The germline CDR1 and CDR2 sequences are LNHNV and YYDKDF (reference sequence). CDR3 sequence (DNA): TGTGCCACCTTCCACTACGGGGAGCTGTTTTTT. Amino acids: CATFHYGELFF.